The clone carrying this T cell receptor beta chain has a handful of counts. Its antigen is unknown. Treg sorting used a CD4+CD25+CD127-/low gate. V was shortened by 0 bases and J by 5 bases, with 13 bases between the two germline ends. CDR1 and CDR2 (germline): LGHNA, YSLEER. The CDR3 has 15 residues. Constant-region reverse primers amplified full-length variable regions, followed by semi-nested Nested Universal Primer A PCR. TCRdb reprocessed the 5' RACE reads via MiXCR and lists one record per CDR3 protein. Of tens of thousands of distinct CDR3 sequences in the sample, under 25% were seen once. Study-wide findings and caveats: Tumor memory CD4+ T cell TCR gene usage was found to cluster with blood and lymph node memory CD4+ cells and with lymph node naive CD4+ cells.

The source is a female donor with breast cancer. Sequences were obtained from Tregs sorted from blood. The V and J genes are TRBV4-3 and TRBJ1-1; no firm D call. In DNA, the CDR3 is TGCGCCAGCAGCCAAGATGGCTTCCTGCGGACTGAAGCTTTCTTT. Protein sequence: CASSQDGFLRTEAFF.